This T cell receptor beta chain was retrieved from a study of post-analysis software for immune sequencing data. General study findings and limits: Those with multiple sclerosis, the patient group, showed significantly lower normalized Chao1 diversity than controls. Strong same-batch co-clustering of samples appeared with F measure clustering.

This clonotype was observed a few times. The antigen remains undetermined. Presence of unique molecular identifiers characterized the TCR beta cDNA libraries. Each batch of about 0.95 to 10 million T cells produced approximately 470,000 cDNA molecules. TCRdb re-derived calls from the PCR reads in MiXCR, one entry per CDR3 protein. The sample contains hundreds of thousands of distinct CDR3 sequences, about 27% of which appear only once. The clonotype originates from a girl between 10 and 17 years old with multiple sclerosis. Specimen: blood.

The CDR3 loop is CSAGGGSNQPQHF. As DNA, the CDR3 is TGCAGCGCCGGGGGAGGCAGCAATCAGCCCCAGCATTTT. This chain connects TRBV29-1 to TRBJ1-5; maybe TRBD1 (5 bases). Germline CDR1 SQVTM, CDR2 ANQGSEA. This CDR3 is 13 amino acids long. V shed 7 bases and J shed 1 base, with 11 bases lying between them.